Sequencing of this T cell receptor beta chain was carried out in a study of early stage breast cancer tumors. Study-level background: About 70% of the 16 invasive tumors were ER+, PR+ and HER2-.

Sequenced by immunoSEQ multiplex PCR; TCRdb stores in-frame clones only, minus some. The sample has some 30,000 clones; about 83% are singletons. On this clone: Antigen: not known.

CDR3 size: 14 residues. Germline V CDR1 and CDR2: MGHRA, YSYEKL. V was pared by 1 base and J by 1 base, with 7 bases between. Study-wide findings and caveats: Enriched TCRB sequences shared across patients were mostly commonly generated sequences. Tumor and normal breast were distinguished via blood comparison in about 90% of the 16 patients.

Sequencing was carried out using blood. The TCR sequence derives from a person in their fifties with breast cancer. V gene TRBV4-1 combines with J gene TRBJ1-1; no clear D. The CDR3 sequence: CASSQGAGNTEAFF. Here the CDR3 DNA reads TGCGCCAGCAGCCAAGGGGCAGGGAACACTGAAGCTTTCTTT.